The 11 T cell receptor beta chains in this list originate from one sample, sequenced in a study of blood T cell repertoires in COVID-19. Clones were read by immunoSEQ multiplex PCR, and TCRdb kept only the in-frame ones, dropping some. The data contain approximately 180,000 clones, 89% of them seen just once; the ten biggest clones take up about 2.1%. What was sequenced was PBMCs or T cells enriched from blood (not recorded which). These receptors all stem from a middle-aged woman with acute COVID-19.

The chain links TRBV10-1 to TRBJ2-5; the D gene is possibly TRBD1 (6 bases). The CDR3 has 14 amino acids. Trimming cost V 3 bases and J 2 bases, with 10 bases left between them. The germline CDR1 and CDR2 sequences are WNHNN and SYGVQD (reference sequence). CDR3 coding DNA: TGCGCCAGCAGTGAAGAGGGGGTTCAAGAGACCCAGTACTTC. Protein product: CASSEEGVQETQYF.

The J gene is TRBJ2-3, the V gene TRBV20-1; D is unclear. CDR3 size: 11 residues. The V and J ends lost 8 bases and 5 bases respectively, with 11 bases between them. Germline-derived CDR1 and CDR2 are DFQATT and SNEGSKA (reference sequence). The CDR3 nucleotides are TGCAGTACTACTCGGAGAGATACGCAGTATTTT. Translated, it gives CSTTRRDTQYF.

The CDR3 region has the DNA TGTGCCAGCAGCTTGCAGGGGGCAGGGAATGAAAAACTGTTTTTT. Amino acids: CASSLQGAGNEKLFF. The chain has TRBV5-4 and TRBJ1-4, with 8 bases fitting TRBD1. CDR1 is SGHNT and CDR2 is YYREEE in the germline V gene (reference sequence). With V trimmed by 1 base and J by 5 bases, 4 bases remained unmatched. This CDR3 is 15 amino acids long.

The chain links TRBV27 to TRBJ2-1; 8 nucleotides match TRBD1. CDR3 length: 14 residues. V was pared by 5 bases and J by 8 bases, with 8 bases of the junction left unmatched. Germline V CDR1 and CDR2: MNHEY, SMNVEV (reference sequence). The CDR3 loop is CASSPGTGEDEQFF. CDR3 nucleotide sequence: TGTGCCAGCAGTCCCGGGACAGGTGAGGATGAGCAGTTCTTC.

The chain recombines TRBV19 with TRBJ1-3; D may be TRBD1 (5 bases). This CDR3 comprises 15 residues. Trimming removed 1 base at V and 4 bases at J, with 11 bases between. In germline, CDR1 is LNHDA, CDR2 SQIVND (reference sequence). The CDR3: CASSIVRGNGNTIYF. CDR3 sequence (DNA): TGTGCCAGTAGTATAGTAAGGGGTAACGGAAACACCATATATTTT.

This chain connects TRBV19 to TRBJ1-1; 7 positions match TRBD1. J was trimmed by 10 bases and V by 4 bases; bases with no gene match: 9. The CDR3 covers 13 residues. Germline V CDR1 and CDR2: LNHDA, SQIVND (reference sequence). The CDR3 loop reads CASSNFGTVTAFF. The CDR3 nucleotides are TGTGCCAGTAGTAACTTCGGGACAGTTACAGCTTTCTTT.

The rearrangement joins TRBV19 to TRBJ2-2; D call uncertain. Per germline, CDR1 LNHDA and CDR2 SQIVND (reference sequence). Trimming shortened V by 9 bases and J by 2 bases, and 4 bases separated the two germline ends. CDR3 length equals 11 residues. The CDR3 DNA sequence: TGTGCCAGCTTTAACACCGGGGAGCTGTTTTTT. Amino acid sequence: CASFNTGELFF.

The rearrangement links TRBV7-3 to TRBJ2-1, with TRBD1 matching 8 bases. The length of the CDR3 is 18 residues. The V segment lost 2 bases and the J segment 4 bases; nucleotides outside the gene matches: 13. The germline V gene has CDR1 SGHTA and CDR2 FQGTGA. The CDR3 DNA is TGTGCCAGCAGCTTAGGACCAGGGGGCGCCCAAATTTACAATGAGCAGTTCTTC. This translates into CASSLGPGGAQIYNEQFF.

The V call is TRBV18, the J call TRBJ2-7, with a weak D call TRBD2 (5 bases). This CDR3 region has 13 residues. Germline V CDR1 and CDR2: KGHSH, LQKENI. Deletions cut 4 bases from V and 5 bases from J, with 12 bases between. CDR3 residues: CASSRRENNEQYF. CDR3 nucleotide sequence: TGTGCCAGCTCACGAAGGGAGAATAACGAGCAGTACTTC.

This clone appeared once. V and J are TRBV15 and TRBJ2-3, with D tentatively TRBD2 (6 bases). V dropped 2 bases and J dropped 5 bases, with 11 bases sitting between them. This CDR3 is 14 amino acids long. Germline V CDR1 and CDR2: LNHNV, YYDKDF (reference sequence). DNA for the CDR3: TGTGCCACCAGCAGAAGCGGGTCCTTAGATACGCAGTATTTT. Translation gives CATSRSGSLDTQYF.

V usage is TRBV19 and J usage is TRBJ1-1; possible D gene TRBD1, 6 bases. The CDR3 is 14 amino acids. The V end was cut by 6 bases, the J end by 4 bases, with 15 bases between. From germline, CDR1 is LNHDA and CDR2 SQIVND (reference sequence). The CDR3 spells CASSSSAGATEAFF. Written as DNA, the CDR3 is TGTGCCAGTAGCTCATCAGCAGGGGCCACTGAAGCTTTCTTT.